Detailed here is one T cell receptor beta chain. The sample belongs to a study of blood T cell repertoires in COVID-19. Background on the study: Sites across the United States, Italy and Spain contributed samples from acute and convalescent COVID-19. Nucleic acid was either cDNA or gDNA, and it came from T cells, B-cell-depleted T cells, or PBMCs.

Looked up from germline, CDR1 is SNHLY and CDR2 is FYNNEI. The CDR3 consists of 12 residues. V gave up 7 bases and J gave up 4 bases, with 11 bases separating them. Original processing notes: Cell counts per sample came from amplifying reference gene primers. The protocol was immunoSEQ multiplex PCR, while the TCRdb copy is restricted to in-frame clones and leaves out a portion. V and J calls plus clone size are reproduced from that table; the DNA served to infer D and trimming. The sample carries about 400,000 clones, 75% to 90% recorded once. The material sequenced was peripheral blood. This chain joins TRBV2 and TRBJ2-7, with a weak D call TRBD1 (6 bases). The clonotype comes from a woman in her twenties or thirties with acute or convalescent COVID-19. Written as DNA, the CDR3 is TGTGCCAGCAAGGACAGAAAATACGAGCAGTACTTC. Its protein is CASKDRKYEQYF.